This T cell receptor (beta chain) was sequenced for a study of shared clonotypes between healthy human individuals. General study findings and limits: With several donors compared, around 5% of naive CD4 clonotypes were shared.

All of the donors resided in Nashville, Tennessee, and each was a Caucasian adult. Germline V lookup: CDR1 LNHDA, CDR2 SQIVND (reference sequence). The CDR3 is 14 amino acids. Trimming removed 7 bases from V and 4 bases from J, with 14 bases in between. As for this clone: Its antigen is unidentified.

Produced via immunoSEQ multiplex PCR; TCRdb's table is partial and in-frame only. The profile shows a few million clones, just over 90% of them singletons. The sample was naive CD4+ T cells sorted from blood. Subset denoted: CD45RA+ positively selected. The source is a man younger than 35 in good health. The chain couples TRBV19 to TRBJ1-3, with D unclear. CDR3: CASTGAALGNTIYF. The DNA for the CDR3 is TGTGCCAGTACGGGAGCTGCCCTCGGAAACACCATATATTTT.